One T cell receptor (beta chain) is described in this entry. Its antigen remains undetermined. Base qualities are missing; no much larger clone stands one base away. Including the terminal cysteine and phenylalanine, the CDR3 comprises 15 residues. The kept DNA is CDR3 alone, 45 bases in frame from the first base. The germline V gene yields KGHDR for CDR1 and SFDVKD for CDR2. Compared with germline, V lacks 4 bases and J lacks 3 bases; bases without a gene match: 3. The immunoSEQ Assay, a bias-controlled multiplex PCR, was used to amplify TCRbeta CDR3 regions from genomic DNA. Under the source paper's analysis protocol: Within the assay, amplification of reference gene primers was used to estimate how many nucleated cells each sample contained. To quantify the absolute abundance of each unique TCRbeta CDR3 rearrangement, sequence reads were collapsed and filtered. For each sample, productive Simpson clonality was calculated as the square root of Simpson's diversity index across productive rearrangements. TCRdb retrieved this table from immuneACCESS and kept in-frame rearrangements only. Not all clones are present; in checked studies, unresolved V genes account for under half, and no reason is known for the remainder. The V and J calls and the clone size are those of that table, but D and trimming were determined from the DNA. The sample table shows tens of thousands of clones, and about 86% are seen once. Approximately 44% of the sample is taken by the ten largest.

These data are taken from a study of blood T cell repertoires in COVID-19 (dated by TCRdb to about 2020). Describing the broader study: Collaborator samples came from the United States, Italy and Spain and covered acute and convalescent phases of COVID-19. A de-identified subject ID, COVID-19 status, age in years and sex were almost always included in the sample metadata. The repertoires were released in a freely available public database meant as a resource for research on the immune response to SARS-CoV-2. Deeply sampled blood TCRbeta repertoires from subjects exposed to, actively infected with, or recovered from COVID-19 were included in the dataset. Where available, HLA class I and class II types were obtained from metadata supplied by the sample provider rather than from assay-based typing. The prospective study material was composed of cDNA or gDNA derived from T cells, B-cell-depleted T cells, or PBMCs. Samples came from the ongoing ImmuneRACE study (first 160 participants) plus 1,254 subjects from 6 global collaborators.

Collaborating institutions collected whole blood in K2EDTA tubes following their own protocols. For TCRbeta analysis, collaborator samples were shipped as frozen whole blood, as isolated PBMCs, or as DNA extracted from either sample type. What the study reported, not specific to this receptor: The amount of clinical and demographic metadata varied by source and participant and was provided uncurated.

Sequenced: peripheral blood. The chain is encoded by TRBV24-1 joined to TRBJ2-1; 9 bases in the junction line up with TRBD2. This clonotype was obtained from an older man with acute or convalescent COVID-19. The bases read TGTGCCACCAGTGACCGAGCGGGAGGCTACAATGAGCAGTTCTTC. It translates as CATSDRAGGYNEQFF.